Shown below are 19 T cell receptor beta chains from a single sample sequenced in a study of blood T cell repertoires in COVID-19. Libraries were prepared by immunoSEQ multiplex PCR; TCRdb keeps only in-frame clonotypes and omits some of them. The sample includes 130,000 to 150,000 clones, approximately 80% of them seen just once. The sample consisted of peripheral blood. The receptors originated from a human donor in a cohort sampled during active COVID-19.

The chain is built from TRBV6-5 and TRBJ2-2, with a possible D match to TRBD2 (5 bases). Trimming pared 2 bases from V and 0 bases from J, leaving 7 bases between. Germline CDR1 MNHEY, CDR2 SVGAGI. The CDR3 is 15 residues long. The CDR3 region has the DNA TGTGCCAGCAGTTACGAGGGAGCGAACACCGGGGAGCTGTTTTTT. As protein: CASSYEGANTGELFF.

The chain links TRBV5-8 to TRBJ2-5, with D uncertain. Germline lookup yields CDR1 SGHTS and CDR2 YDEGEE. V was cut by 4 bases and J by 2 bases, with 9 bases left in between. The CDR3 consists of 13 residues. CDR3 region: CASSPPGQETQYF. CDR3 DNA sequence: TGTGCCAGCAGCCCCCCGGGTCAAGAGACCCAGTACTTC.

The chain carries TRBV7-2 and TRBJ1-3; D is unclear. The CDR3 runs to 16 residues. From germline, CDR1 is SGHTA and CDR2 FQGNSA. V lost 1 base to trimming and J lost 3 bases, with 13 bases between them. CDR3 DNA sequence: TGTGCCAGCAGCTTAGGTTCGGGGTTGGGTGGAAACACCATATATTTT. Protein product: CASSLGSGLGGNTIYF.

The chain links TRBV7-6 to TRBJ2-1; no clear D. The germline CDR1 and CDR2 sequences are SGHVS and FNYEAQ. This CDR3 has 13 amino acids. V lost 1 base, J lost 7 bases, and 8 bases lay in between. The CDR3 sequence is CASSLVQWNEQFF. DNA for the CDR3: TGTGCCAGCAGCTTAGTACAGTGGAATGAGCAGTTCTTC.

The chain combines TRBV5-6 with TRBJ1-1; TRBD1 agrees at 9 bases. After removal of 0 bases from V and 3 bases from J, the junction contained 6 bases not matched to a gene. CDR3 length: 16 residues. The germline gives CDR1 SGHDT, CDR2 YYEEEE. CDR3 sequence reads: CASSLEGTGRYTEAFF. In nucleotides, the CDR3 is TGTGCCAGCAGCTTGGAAGGGACAGGGAGGTACACTGAAGCTTTCTTT.

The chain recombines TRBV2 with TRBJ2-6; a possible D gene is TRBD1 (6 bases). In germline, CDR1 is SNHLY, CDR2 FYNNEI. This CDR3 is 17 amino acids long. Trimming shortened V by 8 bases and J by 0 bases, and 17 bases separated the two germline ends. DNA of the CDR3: TGTGCCAGCGCGAAGGACAGCGAAATCTCTGGGGCCAACGTCCTGACTTTC. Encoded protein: CASAKDSEISGANVLTF.

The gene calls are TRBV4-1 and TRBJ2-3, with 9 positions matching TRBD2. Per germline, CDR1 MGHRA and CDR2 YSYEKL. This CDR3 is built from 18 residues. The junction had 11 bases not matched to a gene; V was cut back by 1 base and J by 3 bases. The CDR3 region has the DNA TGCGCCAGCAGCCAAGGTTGGGCTAGCGGGACATTGACAGATACGCAGTATTTT. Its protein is CASSQGWASGTLTDTQYF.

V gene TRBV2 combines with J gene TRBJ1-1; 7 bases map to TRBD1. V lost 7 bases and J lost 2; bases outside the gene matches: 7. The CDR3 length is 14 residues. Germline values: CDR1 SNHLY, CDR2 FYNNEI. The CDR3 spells CASTAGQTNTEAFF. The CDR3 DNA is TGTGCCAGCACCGCGGGACAGACAAACACTGAAGCTTTCTTT.

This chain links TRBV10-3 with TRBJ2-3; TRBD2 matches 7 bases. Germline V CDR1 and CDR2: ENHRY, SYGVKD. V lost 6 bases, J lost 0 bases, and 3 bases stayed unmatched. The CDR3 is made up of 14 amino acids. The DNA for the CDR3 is TGTGCCATCAGGGGGGGGGTGAGCACAGATACGCAGTATTTT. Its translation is CAIRGGVSTDTQYF.

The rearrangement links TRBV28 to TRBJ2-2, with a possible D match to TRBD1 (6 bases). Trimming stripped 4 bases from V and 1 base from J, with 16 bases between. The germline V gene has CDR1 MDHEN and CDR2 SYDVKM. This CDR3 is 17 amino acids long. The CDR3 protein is CASSSYLGQGNTGELFF. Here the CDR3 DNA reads TGTGCCAGCAGTTCCTATCTGGGACAAGGGAACACCGGGGAGCTGTTTTTT.

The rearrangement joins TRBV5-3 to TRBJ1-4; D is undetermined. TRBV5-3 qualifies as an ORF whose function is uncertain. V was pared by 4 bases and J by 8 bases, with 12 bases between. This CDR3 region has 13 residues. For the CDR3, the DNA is TGTGCCAGAAGCGGGCTGTCTCGAGAAAAACTGTTTTTT. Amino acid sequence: CARSGLSREKLFF.

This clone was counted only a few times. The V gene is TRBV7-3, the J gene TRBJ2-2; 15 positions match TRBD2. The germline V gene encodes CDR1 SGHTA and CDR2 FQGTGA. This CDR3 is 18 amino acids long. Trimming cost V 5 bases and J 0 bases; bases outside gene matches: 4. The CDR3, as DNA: TGTGCCAGCAGCGGGGGACTAGCGGGAGGCTCGAACACCGGGGAGCTGTTTTTT. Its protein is CASSGGLAGGSNTGELFF.

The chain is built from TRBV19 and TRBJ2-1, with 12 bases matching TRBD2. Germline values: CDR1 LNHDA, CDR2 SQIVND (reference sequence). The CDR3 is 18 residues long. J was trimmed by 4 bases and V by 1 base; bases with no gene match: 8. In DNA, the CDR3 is TGTGCCAGTAGTATAGTGTCGGGGACTAGCGGGTTATACAATGAGCAGTTCTTC. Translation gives CASSIVSGTSGLYNEQFF.

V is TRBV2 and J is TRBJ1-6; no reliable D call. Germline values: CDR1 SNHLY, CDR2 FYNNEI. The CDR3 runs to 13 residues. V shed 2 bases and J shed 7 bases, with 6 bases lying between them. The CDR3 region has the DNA TGTGCCAGCAGTGAAACAGCCAATTCACCCCTCCACTTT. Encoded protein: CASSETANSPLHF.

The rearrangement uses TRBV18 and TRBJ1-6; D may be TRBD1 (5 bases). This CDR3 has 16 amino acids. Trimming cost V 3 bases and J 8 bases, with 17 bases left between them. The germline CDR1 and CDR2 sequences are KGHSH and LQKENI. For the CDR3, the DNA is TGTGCCAGCTCACCGACAGCCCCATCGATGGATTCACCCCTCCACTTT. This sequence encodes CASSPTAPSMDSPLHF. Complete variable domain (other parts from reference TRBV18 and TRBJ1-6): NAGVMQNPRHLVRRRGQEARLRCSPMKGHSHVYWYRQLPEEGLKFMVYLQKENIIDESGMPKERFSAEFPKEGPSILRIQQVVRGDSAAYFCASSPTAPSMDSPLHFGNGTRLTVT.

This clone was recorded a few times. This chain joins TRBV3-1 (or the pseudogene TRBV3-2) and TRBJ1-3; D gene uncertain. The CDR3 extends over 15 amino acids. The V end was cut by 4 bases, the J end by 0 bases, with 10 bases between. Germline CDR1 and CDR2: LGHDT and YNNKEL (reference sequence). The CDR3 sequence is CASSRGPDSGNTIYF. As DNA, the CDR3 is TGTGCCAGCAGCCGAGGGCCCGACTCTGGAAACACCATATATTTT.

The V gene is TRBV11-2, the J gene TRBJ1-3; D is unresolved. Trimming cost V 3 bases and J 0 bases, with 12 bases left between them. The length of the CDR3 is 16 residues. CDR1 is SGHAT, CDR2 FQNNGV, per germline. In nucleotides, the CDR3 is TGTGCCAGCAGCTTTATCGTCGGGAGCTCTGGAAACACCATATATTTT. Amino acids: CASSFIVGSSGNTIYF.

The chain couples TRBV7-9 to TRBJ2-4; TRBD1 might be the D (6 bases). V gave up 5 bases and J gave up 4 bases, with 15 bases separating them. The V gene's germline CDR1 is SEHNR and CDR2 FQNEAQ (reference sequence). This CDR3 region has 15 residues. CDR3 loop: CASSPQGWGKNIQYF. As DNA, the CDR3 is TGTGCCAGCAGCCCACAGGGCTGGGGTAAAAACATTCAGTACTTC.

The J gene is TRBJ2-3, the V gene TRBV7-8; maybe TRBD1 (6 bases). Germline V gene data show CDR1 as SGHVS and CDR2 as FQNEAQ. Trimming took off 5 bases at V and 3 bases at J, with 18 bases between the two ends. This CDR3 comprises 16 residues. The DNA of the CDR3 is TGTGCCAGCAGCGTTTACGGGACATCGCGGACAGATACGCAGTATTTT. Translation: CASSVYGTSRTDTQYF.